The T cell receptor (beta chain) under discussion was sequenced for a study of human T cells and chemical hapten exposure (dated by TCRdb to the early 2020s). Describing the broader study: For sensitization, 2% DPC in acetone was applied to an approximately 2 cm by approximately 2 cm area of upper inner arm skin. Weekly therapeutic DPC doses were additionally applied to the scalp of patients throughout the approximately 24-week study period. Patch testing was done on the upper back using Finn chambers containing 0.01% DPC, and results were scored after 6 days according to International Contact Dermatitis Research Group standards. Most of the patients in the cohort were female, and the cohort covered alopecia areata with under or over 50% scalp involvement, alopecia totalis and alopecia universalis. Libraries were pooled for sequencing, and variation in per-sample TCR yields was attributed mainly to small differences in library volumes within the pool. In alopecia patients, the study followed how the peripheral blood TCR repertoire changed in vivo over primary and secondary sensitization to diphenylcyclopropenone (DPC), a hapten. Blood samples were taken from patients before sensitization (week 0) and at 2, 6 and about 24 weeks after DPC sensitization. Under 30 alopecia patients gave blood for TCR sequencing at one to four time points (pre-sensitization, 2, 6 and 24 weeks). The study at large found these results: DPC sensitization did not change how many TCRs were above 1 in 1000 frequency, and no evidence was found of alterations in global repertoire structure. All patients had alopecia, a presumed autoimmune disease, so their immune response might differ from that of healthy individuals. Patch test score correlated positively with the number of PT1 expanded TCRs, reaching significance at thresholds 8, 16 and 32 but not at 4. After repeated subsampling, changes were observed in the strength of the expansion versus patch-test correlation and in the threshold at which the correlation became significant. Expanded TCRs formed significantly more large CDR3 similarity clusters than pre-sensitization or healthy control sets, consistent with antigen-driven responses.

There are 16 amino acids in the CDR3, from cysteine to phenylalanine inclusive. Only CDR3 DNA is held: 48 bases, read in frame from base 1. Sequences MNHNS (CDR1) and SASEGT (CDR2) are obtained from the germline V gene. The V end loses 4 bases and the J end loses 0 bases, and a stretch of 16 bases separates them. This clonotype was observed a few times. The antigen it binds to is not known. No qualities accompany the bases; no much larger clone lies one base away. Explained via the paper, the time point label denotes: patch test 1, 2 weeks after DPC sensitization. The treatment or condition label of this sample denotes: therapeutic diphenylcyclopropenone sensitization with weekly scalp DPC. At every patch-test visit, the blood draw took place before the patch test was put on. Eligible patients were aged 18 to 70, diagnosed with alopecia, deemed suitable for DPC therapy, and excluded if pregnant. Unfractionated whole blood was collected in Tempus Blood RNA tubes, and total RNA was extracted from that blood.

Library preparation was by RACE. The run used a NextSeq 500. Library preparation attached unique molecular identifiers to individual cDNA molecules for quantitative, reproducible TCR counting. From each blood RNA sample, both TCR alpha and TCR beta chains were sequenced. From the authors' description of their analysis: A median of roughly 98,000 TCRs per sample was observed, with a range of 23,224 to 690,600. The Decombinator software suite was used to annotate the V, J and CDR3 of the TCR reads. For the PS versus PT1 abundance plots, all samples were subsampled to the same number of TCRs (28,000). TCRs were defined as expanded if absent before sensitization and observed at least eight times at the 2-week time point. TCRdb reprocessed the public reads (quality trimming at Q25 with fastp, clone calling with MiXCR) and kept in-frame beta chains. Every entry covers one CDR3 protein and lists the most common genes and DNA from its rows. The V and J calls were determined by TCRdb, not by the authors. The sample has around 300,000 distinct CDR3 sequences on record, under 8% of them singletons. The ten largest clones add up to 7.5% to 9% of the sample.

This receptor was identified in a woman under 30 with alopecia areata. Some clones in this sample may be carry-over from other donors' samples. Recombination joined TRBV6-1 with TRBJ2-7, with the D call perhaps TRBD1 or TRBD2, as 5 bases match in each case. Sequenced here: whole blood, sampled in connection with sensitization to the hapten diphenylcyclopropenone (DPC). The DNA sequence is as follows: TGTGCCAGCAGTGGCATGGGACGCCGGCCCTCCTACGAGCAGTACTTC. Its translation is CASSGMGRRPSYEQYF.